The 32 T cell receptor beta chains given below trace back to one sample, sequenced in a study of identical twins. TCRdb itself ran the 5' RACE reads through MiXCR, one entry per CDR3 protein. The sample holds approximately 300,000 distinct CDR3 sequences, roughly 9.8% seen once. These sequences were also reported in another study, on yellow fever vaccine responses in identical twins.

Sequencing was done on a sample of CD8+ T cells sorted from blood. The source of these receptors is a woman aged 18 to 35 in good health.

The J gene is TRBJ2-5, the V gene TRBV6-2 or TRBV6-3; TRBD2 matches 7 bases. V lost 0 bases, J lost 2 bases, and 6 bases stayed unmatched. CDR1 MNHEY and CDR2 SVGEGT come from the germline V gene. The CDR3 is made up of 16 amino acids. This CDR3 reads CASSYSVGLEQETQYF. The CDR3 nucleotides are TGTGCCAGCAGTTACTCTGTCGGACTAGAACAAGAGACCCAGTACTTC.

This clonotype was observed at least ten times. The CDR3 DNA sequence: TGCAGTGCTAGTTTCGCTAGACTAGCGGGGGGCAATGAGCAGTTCTTC. Translated, it gives CSASFARLAGGNEQFF. V is TRBV20-1 and J is TRBJ2-1; TRBD2 matches at 13 bases. With V trimmed by 3 bases and J by 6 bases, 8 bases remained unmatched. Germline V gene data show CDR1 as DFQATT and CDR2 as SNEGSKA (reference sequence). The CDR3 is made up of 16 amino acids.

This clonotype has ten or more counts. CDR3: CSVERETQYF. The CDR3 DNA reads TGCAGCGTTGAGAGAGAGACCCAGTACTTC. This chain uses TRBV29-1 with TRBJ2-5; D unresolved. Trimming stripped 3 bases from V and 4 bases from J, with 3 bases between. This CDR3 region has 10 residues. The V gene's germline CDR1 is SQVTM and CDR2 ANQGSEA.

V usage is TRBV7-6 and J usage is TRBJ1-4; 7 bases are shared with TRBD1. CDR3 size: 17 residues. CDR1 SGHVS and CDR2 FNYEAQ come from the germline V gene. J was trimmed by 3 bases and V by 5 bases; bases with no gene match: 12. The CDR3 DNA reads TGTGCCAGCAGCCCCAGGGGGGGGCGCCTTGCTAATGAAAAACTGTTTTTT. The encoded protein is CASSPRGGRLANEKLFF.

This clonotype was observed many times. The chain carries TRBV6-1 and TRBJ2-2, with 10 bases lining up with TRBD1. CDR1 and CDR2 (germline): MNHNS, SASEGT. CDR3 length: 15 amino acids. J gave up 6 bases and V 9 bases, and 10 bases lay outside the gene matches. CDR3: CASQAGTGESGELFF. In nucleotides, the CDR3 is TGTGCCAGTCAGGCGGGGACAGGGGAGTCCGGGGAGCTGTTTTTT.

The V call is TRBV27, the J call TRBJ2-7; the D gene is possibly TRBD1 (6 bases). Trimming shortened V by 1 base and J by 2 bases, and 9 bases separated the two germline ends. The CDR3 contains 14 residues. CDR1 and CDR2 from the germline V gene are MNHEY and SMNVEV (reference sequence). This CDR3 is CASSLFAGAYEQYF. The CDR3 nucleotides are TGTGCCAGCAGTTTATTCGCAGGGGCCTACGAGCAGTACTTC.

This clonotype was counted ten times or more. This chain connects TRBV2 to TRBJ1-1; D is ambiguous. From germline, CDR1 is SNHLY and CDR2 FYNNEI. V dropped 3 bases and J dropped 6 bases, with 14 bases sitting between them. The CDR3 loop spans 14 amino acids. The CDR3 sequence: CASSEGIRGAEAFF. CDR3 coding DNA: TGTGCCAGCAGTGAGGGGATTAGAGGAGCTGAAGCTTTCTTT.

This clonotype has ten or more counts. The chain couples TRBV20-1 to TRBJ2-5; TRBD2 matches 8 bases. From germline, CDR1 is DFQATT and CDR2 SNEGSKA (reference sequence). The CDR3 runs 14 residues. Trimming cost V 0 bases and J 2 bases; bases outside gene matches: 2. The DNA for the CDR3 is TGCAGTGCTAGAGAACTAGCGGAGCAAGAGACCCAGTACTTC. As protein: CSARELAEQETQYF.

This chain's CDR3 is CASSLGAAEPLWETQYF. The CDR3 nucleotides read TGTGCCAGCAGCTTAGGAGCGGCGGAACCCCTCTGGGAGACCCAGTACTTC. This rearrangement joins TRBV11-2 to TRBJ2-5; the D gene is possibly TRBD2 (5 bases). From germline, CDR1 is SGHAT and CDR2 FQNNGV. V gave up 1 base and J gave up 5 bases, with 20 bases separating them. This CDR3 has 17 amino acids.

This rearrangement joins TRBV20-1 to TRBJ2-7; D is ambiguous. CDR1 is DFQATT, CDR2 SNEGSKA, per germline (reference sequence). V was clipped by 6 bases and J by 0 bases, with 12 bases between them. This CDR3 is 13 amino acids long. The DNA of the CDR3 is TGCAGTGCGTCACAAGGGCACTCCTACGAGCAGTACTTC. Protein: CSASQGHSYEQYF.

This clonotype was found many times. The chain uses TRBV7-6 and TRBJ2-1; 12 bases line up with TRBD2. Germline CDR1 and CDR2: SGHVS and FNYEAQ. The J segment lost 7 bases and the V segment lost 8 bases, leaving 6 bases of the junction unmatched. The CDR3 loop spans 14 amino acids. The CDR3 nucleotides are TGTGCCAGCGGACTAGCGGGAAGTGTAAATGAGCAGTTCTTC. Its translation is CASGLAGSVNEQFF.

CDR3 DNA sequence: TGTGCCAGCAGGATACAGGGAACCTACGAGCAGTACTTC. This codes for CASRIQGTYEQYF. The J gene is TRBJ2-7, the V gene TRBV27, with D possibly matching TRBD1 (6 bases). The CDR3 contains 13 residues. The germline V gene encodes CDR1 MNHEY and CDR2 SMNVEV (reference sequence). The V and J ends lost 6 bases and 2 bases respectively, with 11 bases between them.

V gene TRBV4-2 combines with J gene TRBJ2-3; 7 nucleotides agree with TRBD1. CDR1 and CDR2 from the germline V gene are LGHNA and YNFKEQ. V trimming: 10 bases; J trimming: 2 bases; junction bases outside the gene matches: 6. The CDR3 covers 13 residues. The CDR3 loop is CATRDSLTDTQYF. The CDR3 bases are TGTGCCACTCGGGACAGCCTCACAGATACGCAGTATTTT.

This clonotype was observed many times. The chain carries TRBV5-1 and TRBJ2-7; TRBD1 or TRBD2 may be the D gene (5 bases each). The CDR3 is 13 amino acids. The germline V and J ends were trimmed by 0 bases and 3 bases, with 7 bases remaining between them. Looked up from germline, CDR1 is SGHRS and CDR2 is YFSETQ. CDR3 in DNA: TGCGCCAGCAGCTTGGGGGACGGCTACGAGCAGTACTTC. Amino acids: CASSLGDGYEQYF.

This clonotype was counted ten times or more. The CDR3 protein is CASSQTGTAGEKLFF. CDR3 in DNA: TGTGCCAGCAGCCAGACCGGGACGGCGGGTGAAAAACTGTTTTTT. The V call is TRBV3-1, the J call TRBJ1-4; TRBD1 is a possible D gene (5 bases). The germline V gene encodes CDR1 LGHDT and CDR2 YNNKEL (reference sequence). This CDR3 has 15 amino acids. Trimming removed 3 bases at V and 7 bases at J, with 15 bases between. The entire variable domain, with the rest obtained from reference TRBV3-1 and TRBJ1-4, is as follows: DTAVSQTPKYLVTQMGNDKSIKCEQNLGHDTMYWYKQDSKKFLKIMFSYNNKELIINETVPNRFSPKSPDKAHLNLHINSLELGDSAVYFCASSQTGTAGEKLFFGSGTQLSVL.

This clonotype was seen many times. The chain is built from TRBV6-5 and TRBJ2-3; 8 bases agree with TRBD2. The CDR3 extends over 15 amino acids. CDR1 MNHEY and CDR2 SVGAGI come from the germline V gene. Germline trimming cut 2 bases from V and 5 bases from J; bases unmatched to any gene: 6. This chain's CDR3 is CASSYSGRQLDTQYF. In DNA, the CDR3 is TGTGCCAGCAGTTACAGCGGGAGACAGTTAGATACGCAGTATTTT.

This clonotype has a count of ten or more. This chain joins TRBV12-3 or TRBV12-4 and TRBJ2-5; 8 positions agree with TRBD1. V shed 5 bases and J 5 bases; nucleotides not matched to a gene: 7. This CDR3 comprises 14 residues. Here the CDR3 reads CASSPSGGAETQYF. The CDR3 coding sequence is TGTGCCAGCAGTCCATCAGGGGGCGCGGAGACCCAGTACTTC.

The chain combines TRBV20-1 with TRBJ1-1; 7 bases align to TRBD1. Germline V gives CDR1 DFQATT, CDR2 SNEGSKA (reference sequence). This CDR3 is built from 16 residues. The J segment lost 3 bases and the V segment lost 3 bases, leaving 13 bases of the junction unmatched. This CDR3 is CSASPKRTGMDTEAFF. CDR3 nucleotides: TGCAGTGCTAGTCCTAAACGGACAGGTATGGACACTGAAGCTTTCTTT.

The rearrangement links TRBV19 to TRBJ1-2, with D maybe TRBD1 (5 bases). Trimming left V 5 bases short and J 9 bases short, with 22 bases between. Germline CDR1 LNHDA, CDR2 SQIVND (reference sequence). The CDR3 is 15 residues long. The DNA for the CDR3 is TGTGCCAGTAGTCCCCTGTTCCAGGGTGACTTTTGCTACACCTTC. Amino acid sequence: CASSPLFQGDFCYTF. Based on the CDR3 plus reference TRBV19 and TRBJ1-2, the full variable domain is DGGITQSPKYLFRKEGQNVTLSCEQNLNHDAMYWYRQDPGQGLRLIYYSQIVNDFQKGDIAEGYSVSREKKESFPLTVTSAQKNPTAFYLCASSPLFQGDFCYTFGSGTRLTVV.

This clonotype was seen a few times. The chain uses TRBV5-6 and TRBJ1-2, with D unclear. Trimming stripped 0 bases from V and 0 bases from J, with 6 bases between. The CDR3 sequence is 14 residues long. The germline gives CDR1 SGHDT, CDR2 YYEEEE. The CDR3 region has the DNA TGTGCCAGCAGCTTGGACGTGACTAACTATGGCTACACCTTC. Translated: CASSLDVTNYGYTF.

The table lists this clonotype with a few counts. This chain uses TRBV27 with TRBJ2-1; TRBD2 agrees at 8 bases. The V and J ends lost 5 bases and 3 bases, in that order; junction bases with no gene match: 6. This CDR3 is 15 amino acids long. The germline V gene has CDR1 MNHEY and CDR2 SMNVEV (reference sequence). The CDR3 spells CASSSGSGFYNEQFF. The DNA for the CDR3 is TGTGCCAGCAGTAGCGGGAGCGGTTTCTACAATGAGCAGTTCTTC.

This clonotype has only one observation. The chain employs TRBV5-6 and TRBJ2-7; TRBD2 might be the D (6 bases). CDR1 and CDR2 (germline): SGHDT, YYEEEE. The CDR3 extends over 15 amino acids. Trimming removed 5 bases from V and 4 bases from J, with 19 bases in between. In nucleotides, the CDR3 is TGTGCCAGCAGAATGAGGGCGGGACCTTCGTACGAGCAGTACTTC. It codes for CASRMRAGPSYEQYF.

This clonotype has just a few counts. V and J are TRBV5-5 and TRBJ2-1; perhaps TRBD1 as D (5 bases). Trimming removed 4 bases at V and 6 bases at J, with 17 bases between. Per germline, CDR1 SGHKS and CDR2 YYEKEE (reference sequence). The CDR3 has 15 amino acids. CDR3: CASSPEPGLTNEQFF. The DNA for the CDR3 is TGTGCCAGCAGCCCCGAGCCAGGGTTGACCAATGAGCAGTTCTTC.

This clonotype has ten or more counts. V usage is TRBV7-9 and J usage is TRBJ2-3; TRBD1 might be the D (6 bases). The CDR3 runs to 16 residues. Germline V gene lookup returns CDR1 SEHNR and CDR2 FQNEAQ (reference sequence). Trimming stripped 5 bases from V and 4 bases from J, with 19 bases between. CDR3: CASSPRDTLGADTQYF. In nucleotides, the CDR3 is TGTGCCAGCAGCCCCCGGGACACCCTAGGGGCAGATACGCAGTATTTT.

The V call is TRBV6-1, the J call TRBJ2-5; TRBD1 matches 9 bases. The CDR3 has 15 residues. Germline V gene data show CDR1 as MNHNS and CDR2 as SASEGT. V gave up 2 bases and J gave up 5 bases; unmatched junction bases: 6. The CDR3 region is CASSEWGQGGETQYF. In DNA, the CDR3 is TGTGCCAGCAGTGAATGGGGACAGGGAGGGGAGACCCAGTACTTC.

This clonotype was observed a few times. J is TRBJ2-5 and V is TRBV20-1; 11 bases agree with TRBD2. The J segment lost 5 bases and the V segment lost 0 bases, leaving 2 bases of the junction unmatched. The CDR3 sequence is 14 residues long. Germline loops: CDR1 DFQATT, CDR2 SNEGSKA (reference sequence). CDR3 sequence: CSAREGLAAETQYF. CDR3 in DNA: TGCAGTGCTAGAGAGGGACTAGCGGCCGAGACCCAGTACTTC.

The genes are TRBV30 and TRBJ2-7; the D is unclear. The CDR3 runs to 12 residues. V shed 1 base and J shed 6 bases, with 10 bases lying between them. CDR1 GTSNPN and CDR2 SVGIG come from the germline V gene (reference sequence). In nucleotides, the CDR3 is TGTGCCTGGAGTGAGTCGGCCTCCGAGCAGTACTTC. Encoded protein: CAWSESASEQYF.

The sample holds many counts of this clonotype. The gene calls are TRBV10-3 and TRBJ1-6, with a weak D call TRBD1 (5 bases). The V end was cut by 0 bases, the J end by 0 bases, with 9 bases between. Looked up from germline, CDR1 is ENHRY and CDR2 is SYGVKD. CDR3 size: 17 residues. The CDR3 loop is CAISESAGSSYNSPLHF. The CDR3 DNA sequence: TGTGCCATCAGTGAGTCAGCAGGGAGCTCCTATAATTCACCCCTCCACTTT.

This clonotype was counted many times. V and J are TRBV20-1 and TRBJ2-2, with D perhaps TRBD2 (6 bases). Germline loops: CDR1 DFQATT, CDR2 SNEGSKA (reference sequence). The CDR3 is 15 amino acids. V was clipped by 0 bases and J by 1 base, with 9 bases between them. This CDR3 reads CSARDFSGNTGELFF. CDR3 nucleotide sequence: TGCAGTGCTAGAGATTTTAGCGGGAACACCGGGGAGCTGTTTTTT.

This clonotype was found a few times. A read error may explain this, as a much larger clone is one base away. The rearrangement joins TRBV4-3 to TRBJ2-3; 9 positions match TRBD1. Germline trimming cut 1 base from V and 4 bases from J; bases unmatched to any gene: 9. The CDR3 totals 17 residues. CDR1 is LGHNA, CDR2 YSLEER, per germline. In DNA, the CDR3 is TGCGCCAGCAGCCAAGGGGCGCCGGGACAGGGCGCAGATACGCAGTATTTT. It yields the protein CASSQGAPGQGADTQYF.

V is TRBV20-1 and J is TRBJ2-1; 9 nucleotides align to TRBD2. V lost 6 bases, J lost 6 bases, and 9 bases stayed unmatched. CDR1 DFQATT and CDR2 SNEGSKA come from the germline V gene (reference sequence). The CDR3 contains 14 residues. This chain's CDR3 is CSASGTSIPNEQFF. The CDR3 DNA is TGCAGTGCATCCGGGACTAGCATACCCAATGAGCAGTTCTTC.

The CDR3 protein is CASSGTNPYEQYF. The CDR3 DNA reads as TGTGCCAGCAGCGGGACCAATCCCTACGAGCAGTACTTC. This rearrangement joins TRBV7-9 to TRBJ2-7; D might be TRBD1 or TRBD2, each matching 5 bases. The CDR3 totals 13 residues. Trimming cost V 5 bases and J 2 bases, with 10 bases left between them. The germline V gene has CDR1 SEHNR and CDR2 FQNEAQ (reference sequence). The full variable domain, with the rest looked up from reference TRBV7-9 and TRBJ2-7, is DTGVSQNPRHKITKRGQNVTFRCDPISEHNRLYWYRQTLGQGPEFLTYFQNEAQLEKSRLLSDRFSAERPKGSFSTLEIQRTEQGDSAMYLCASSGTNPYEQYFGPGTRLTVT.